The 17 T cell receptor beta chains below come from one sample, sequenced in a study of T-cell reconstitution after alpha-beta-depleted transplantation in children. Unique molecular identifiers were incorporated when the TCRbeta library was constructed. TCRdb processed the PCR reads anew with MiXCR; each CDR3 protein has one entry. The table has about 980,000 distinct CDR3 sequences, around 30% seen once. This sample comprised PBMCs, mostly from graft donor cells, obtained 360 days after TCRalphabeta/CD19-depleted stem cell transplant. Receptors originate from a boy younger than two who had a stem cell transplant for SCID, so the T cells may come from the graft donor.

This clonotype has more than one count but fewer than ten. The rearrangement joins TRBV5-1 to TRBJ2-6; maybe TRBD1 (5 bases). V dropped 2 bases and J dropped 0 bases, with 15 bases sitting between them. This CDR3 comprises 18 residues. The germline gives CDR1 SGHRS, CDR2 YFSETQ. CDR3 in DNA: TGCGCCAGCAGCTTTATGCCTACAGGCAGCTCTGGGGCCAACGTCCTGACTTTC. The encoded protein is CASSFMPTGSSGANVLTF.

The chain is built from TRBV29-1 and TRBJ2-7; weak D call: TRBD2 (6 bases). Germline CDR1 and CDR2: SQVTM and ANQGSEA. With 5 bases removed from V and 7 bases from J, the gap between germline ends came to 21 bases. The CDR3 contains 14 residues. CDR3 nucleotide sequence: TGCAGCGTTTCCCGGGGGACGGGGGTTCGGGAGCAGTACTTC. This sequence encodes CSVSRGTGVREQYF.

CDR3 nucleotide sequence: TGTGCCAGCTCACCAGTCCAGCCTTCCTACAATGAGCAGTTCTTC. Its translation: CASSPVQPSYNEQFF. This chain connects TRBV18 to TRBJ2-1; D not resolved. Germline CDR1 KGHSH, CDR2 LQKENI. V was cut by 2 bases and J by 1 base, with 9 bases left in between. CDR3 length equals 15 residues.

The V and J genes are TRBV11-2 and TRBJ2-1; 8 bases are shared with TRBD2. CDR1 and CDR2 from the germline V gene are SGHAT and FQNNGV. Trimming at V came to 1 base and at J to 3 bases, leaving 11 bases not matched to a gene. The length of the CDR3 is 18 residues. Here the CDR3 reads CASSLGGLAGMHYNEQFF. CDR3 nucleotides: TGTGCCAGCAGCTTAGGCGGTTTAGCGGGGATGCACTACAATGAGCAGTTCTTC.

This clonotype showed up just a few times. The chain combines TRBV7-2 with TRBJ2-1; 16 bases match TRBD2. With 4 bases clipped from V and 10 bases from J, the junction kept 1 base outside the gene matches. The CDR3 runs to 14 residues. Germline assignment: CDR1 SGHTA and CDR2 FQGNSA. The CDR3 DNA follows: TGTGCCAGCAGCTCGGGACTAGCGGGGGGGGAGCAGTTCTTC. Protein sequence: CASSSGLAGGEQFF.

In this sample, this clonotype turned up a few times. The chain is built from TRBV12-3 or TRBV12-4 and TRBJ2-3; TRBD1 matches at 8 bases. This CDR3 comprises 14 residues. Trimming removed 4 bases from V and 2 bases from J; junction bases left unmatched: 2. In DNA form, the CDR3 reads TGTGCCAGCAGTTGGGACAGGATCACAGATACGCAGTATTTT. Its protein product is CASSWDRITDTQYF.

This clonotype has just a few counts. V is TRBV5-1 and J is TRBJ2-1, with no clear D. Germline V gene data show CDR1 as SGHRS and CDR2 as YFSETQ. The CDR3 has 15 amino acids. V was shortened by 2 bases and J by 8 bases, with 17 bases between the two germline ends. The CDR3 reads CASSFLTRLADEQFF. The CDR3 nucleotides are TGCGCCAGCAGCTTCCTTACAAGATTGGCGGATGAGCAGTTCTTC.

The J gene is TRBJ2-5, the V gene TRBV2; D remains ambiguous. CDR1 SNHLY and CDR2 FYNNEI come from the germline V gene. The CDR3 runs to 13 residues. V dropped 9 bases and J dropped 4 bases, with 15 bases sitting between them. The CDR3 nucleotides are TGTGCCAGTGGACCATCGAGCCCAGAGACCCAGTACTTC. It specifies CASGPSSPETQYF.

The J gene is TRBJ2-1, the V gene TRBV12-3 or TRBV12-4; 7 bases are shared with TRBD2. The V gene end was trimmed by 7 bases and the J gene end by 5 bases; junction bases not matched to a gene: 11. This CDR3 has 15 amino acids. The DNA of the CDR3 is TGTGCCAGCACCCTCAGTTCGGGGGGTCACAATGAGCAGTTCTTC. Protein sequence: CASTLSSGGHNEQFF.

The sample holds a few counts of this clonotype. The rearrangement links TRBV9 to TRBJ2-5, with D maybe TRBD1 (5 bases). The CDR3 loop spans 15 amino acids. Between the trimmed V and J ends, which lost 0 bases and 4 bases, there was a span of 13 bases. From germline, CDR1 is SGDLS and CDR2 YYNGEE. This CDR3 is CASSVGATARETQYF. For the CDR3, the DNA is TGTGCCAGCAGCGTAGGCGCGACAGCCCGAGAGACCCAGTACTTC.

The chain uses TRBV6-5 and TRBJ1-5; the D is unclear. V lost 0 bases, J lost 8 bases, and 14 bases lay in between. The CDR3 runs to 15 residues. Germline V gene lookup returns CDR1 MNHEY and CDR2 SVGAGI. DNA for the CDR3: TGTGCCAGCAGTTACTCCGGTCCGCTTGGTGAGCCCCAGCATTTT. Encoded protein: CASSYSGPLGEPQHF.

This chain connects TRBV3-1 to TRBJ1-2, with D unresolved. V lost 1 base to trimming and J lost 7 bases, with 10 bases between them. Germline CDR1 and CDR2: LGHDT and YNNKEL (reference sequence). CDR3 length: 13 amino acids. The CDR3 protein is CASSQVRRSGYTF. CDR3 bases: TGTGCCAGCAGCCAAGTGAGGAGAAGTGGCTACACCTTC. The variable domain in full, with the rest retrieved from reference TRBV3-1 and TRBJ1-2, is DTAVSQTPKYLVTQMGNDKSIKCEQNLGHDTMYWYKQDSKKFLKIMFSYNNKELIINETVPNRFSPKSPDKAHLNLHINSLELGDSAVYFCASSQVRRSGYTFGSGTRLTVV.

This chain uses TRBV28 with TRBJ1-5, with 7 bases identical to TRBD1. V lost 6 bases, J lost 5 bases, and 10 bases stayed unmatched. The CDR3 is 15 amino acids. Germline V lookup: CDR1 MDHEN, CDR2 SYDVKM. The CDR3, as DNA: TGTGCCAGCAGGCAGAGAGACAGGGTTTATCAGCCCCAGCATTTT. Protein product: CASRQRDRVYQPQHF.

The V gene is TRBV6-2 or TRBV6-3, the J gene TRBJ2-5; TRBD2 agrees at 7 bases. After removal of 2 bases from V and 1 base from J, the junction contained 4 bases not matched to a gene. Germline-derived CDR1 and CDR2 are MNHEY and SVGEGT. There are 15 residues in the CDR3. Here the CDR3 reads CASSYGRTSQETQYF. Written as DNA, the CDR3 is TGTGCCAGCAGTTACGGTAGGACTAGCCAAGAGACCCAGTACTTC.

This chain links TRBV12-3 or TRBV12-4 with TRBJ2-5; 10 bases match TRBD1. The J segment lost 4 bases and the V segment lost 3 bases, leaving 8 bases of the junction unmatched. The CDR3 is 16 residues long. The CDR3 bases are TGTGCCAGCAGTTTGAGGGACAGGGGAATTGGAGAGACCCAGTACTTC. Protein: CASSLRDRGIGETQYF.

There are a few counts of this clonotype. The chain uses TRBV12-3 or TRBV12-4 and TRBJ2-3, with D possibly matching TRBD2 (6 bases). The CDR3 has 16 residues. Between the trimmed V and J ends, which lost 7 bases and 8 bases, there was a span of 25 bases. CDR3: CASIIGRDFLRVTQYF. CDR3 in DNA: TGTGCCAGCATTATAGGCCGGGACTTCCTACGTGTTACGCAGTATTTT.

This clonotype came up a few times. The chain couples TRBV3-1 to TRBJ1-2; D is ambiguous. Trimming removed 2 bases from V and 12 bases from J, with 10 bases in between. The CDR3 is 11 amino acids. Germline CDR1 is LGHDT and CDR2 is YNNKEL (reference sequence). The CDR3 protein is CASSQQARHTF. The CDR3 DNA sequence: TGTGCCAGCAGCCAACAGGCGCGCCACACCTTC. The full variable domain, its missing parts supplied by reference TRBV3-1 and TRBJ1-2, is DTAVSQTPKYLVTQMGNDKSIKCEQNLGHDTMYWYKQDSKKFLKIMFSYNNKELIINETVPNRFSPKSPDKAHLNLHINSLELGDSAVYFCASSQQARHTFGSGTRLTVV.